This T cell receptor (beta chain) was obtained from a study of control samples from healthy donors and cancer patients. The ends lost 1 base at V and 2 bases at J; junction bases unmatched: 6. The CDR3 is 16 amino acids. In germline, CDR1 is LGHNA, CDR2 YSLEER. TCRdb's table, derived via immunoSEQ multiplex PCR, lists solely in-frame clones and lacks some. The sample holds about 140,000 clones, 85% to 95% seen once. The material sequenced was blood. The TCR comes from a man between 40 and 49 years old in good health. J is TRBJ1-2 and V is TRBV4-3, with 8 bases matching TRBD1. The CDR3 loop is CASSQGLGQGNYGYTF. CDR3 DNA: TGCGCCAGCAGCCAAGGATTAGGACAGGGAAACTATGGCTACACCTTC.